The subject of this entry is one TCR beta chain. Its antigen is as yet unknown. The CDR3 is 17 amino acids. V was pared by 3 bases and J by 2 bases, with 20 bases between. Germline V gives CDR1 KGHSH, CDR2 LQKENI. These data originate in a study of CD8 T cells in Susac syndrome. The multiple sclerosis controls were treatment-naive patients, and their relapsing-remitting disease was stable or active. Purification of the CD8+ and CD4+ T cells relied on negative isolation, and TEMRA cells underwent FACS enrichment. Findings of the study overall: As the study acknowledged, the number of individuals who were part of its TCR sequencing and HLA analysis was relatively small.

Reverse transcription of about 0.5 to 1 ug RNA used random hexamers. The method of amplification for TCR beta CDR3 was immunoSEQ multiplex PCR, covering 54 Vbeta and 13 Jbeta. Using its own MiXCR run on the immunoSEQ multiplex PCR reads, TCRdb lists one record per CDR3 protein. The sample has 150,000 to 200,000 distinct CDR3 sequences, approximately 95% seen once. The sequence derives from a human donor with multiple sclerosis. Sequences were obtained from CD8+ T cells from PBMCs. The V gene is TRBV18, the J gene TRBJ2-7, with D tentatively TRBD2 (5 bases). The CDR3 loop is CASSPSEEAIRTYEQYF. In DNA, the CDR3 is TGTGCCAGCTCACCCTCGGAGGAGGCGATACGAACCTACGAGCAGTACTTC.